Following are 21 T cell receptor beta chains from one sample sequenced in a study of blood T cell repertoires in COVID-19. Libraries were prepared by immunoSEQ multiplex PCR; TCRdb keeps only in-frame clonotypes and omits some of them. The sample has 140,000 or so clones, around 83% seen once. Material: peripheral blood. Receptor source: a man aged 30 to 39 with COVID-19, enrolled during active disease.

As concerns this clone: The same CDR3 can be traced to other DNA sequences in this sample. J is TRBJ1-1 and V is TRBV10-3, with 12 bases matching TRBD1. Losses at the gene ends were 3 bases for V and 5 bases for J; bases not matched to a gene: 7. Germline V CDR1 and CDR2: ENHRY, SYGVKD. This CDR3 comprises 16 residues. The CDR3 spells CAISEPGTGGRTEAFF. The CDR3 bases are TGTGCCATCAGTGAACCCGGGACAGGGGGCCGGACTGAAGCTTTCTTT.

This clone showed up just once. The chain combines TRBV6-4 with TRBJ2-3; D might be TRBD2 (5 bases). With 4 bases removed from V and 2 bases from J, the gap between germline ends came to 7 bases. The CDR3 has 13 residues. Germline V gene lookup returns CDR1 MRHNA and CDR2 SNTAGT. The CDR3 DNA reads as TGTGCCAGCAGTGGAGGGCCCACAGATACGCAGTATTTT. As protein: CASSGGPTDTQYF.

This clone was seen just once. The chain couples TRBV30 to TRBJ1-6; no clear D gene. CDR1 GTSNPN and CDR2 SVGIG come from the germline V gene (reference sequence). The germline V and J ends were trimmed by 5 bases and 9 bases, with 11 bases remaining between them. This CDR3 comprises 12 residues. This chain's CDR3 is CAWGRSISPLHF. In DNA, the CDR3 is TGTGCCTGGGGCCGGTCGATTTCACCCCTCCACTTT.

The V call is TRBV10-1, the J call TRBJ2-2; unclear D gene. V was shortened by 5 bases and J by 5 bases, with 6 bases between the two germline ends. This CDR3 contains 12 residues. Germline V gene lookup returns CDR1 WNHNN and CDR2 SYGVQD (reference sequence). As DNA, the CDR3 is TGCGCCAGCAGTACCGGGACCGGGGAGCTGTTTTTT. Amino acids: CASSTGTGELFF.

The rearrangement joins TRBV6-5 to TRBJ2-5, with 7 bases fitting TRBD2. Germline lookup yields CDR1 MNHEY and CDR2 SVGAGI. This CDR3 comprises 16 residues. With V trimmed by 2 bases and J by 2 bases, 8 bases remained unmatched. Written as DNA, the CDR3 is TGTGCCAGCAGTTACGGGGTTGGCGGGAGTCAAGAGACCCAGTACTTC. Its protein is CASSYGVGGSQETQYF.

Only a few counts were recorded for this clone. V is TRBV6-5 and J is TRBJ2-7; tentative D call: TRBD1 (6 bases). Germline V lookup: CDR1 MNHEY, CDR2 SVGAGI. Trimming took 6 bases from V and 3 from J, leaving 15 bases between them. This CDR3 region has 14 residues. The CDR3 protein is CASSRTVKNYEQYF. The DNA for the CDR3 is TGTGCCAGCAGCCGGACAGTTAAGAACTACGAGCAGTACTTC.

V is TRBV2 and J is TRBJ1-1; 8 nucleotides align to TRBD1. The V segment lost 7 bases and the J segment 0 bases; nucleotides outside the gene matches: 4. Germline V CDR1 and CDR2: SNHLY, FYNNEI. This CDR3 has 14 amino acids. The CDR3 loop reads CASKRQGLNTEAFF. The CDR3 DNA reads TGTGCCAGCAAGCGACAGGGGTTGAACACTGAAGCTTTCTTT.

The chain couples TRBV11-2 to TRBJ2-5; 12 bases fit TRBD2. After removal of 2 bases from V and 5 bases from J, the junction contained 9 bases not matched to a gene. CDR3 length: 17 residues. Germline V gene data show CDR1 as SGHAT and CDR2 as FQNNGV. CDR3 loop: CASSLYGTSGPVETQYF. The DNA for the CDR3 is TGTGCCAGCAGCTTATACGGGACTAGCGGGCCGGTCGAGACCCAGTACTTC.

The chain carries TRBV20-1 and TRBJ1-1; 10 bases match TRBD1. Germline assignment: CDR1 DFQATT and CDR2 SNEGSKA (reference sequence). The CDR3 has 14 amino acids. J was trimmed by 6 bases and V by 5 bases; bases with no gene match: 9. The CDR3: CSARVIGTGAEAFF. CDR3 DNA: TGCAGTGCTCGTGTAATCGGGACAGGGGCTGAAGCTTTCTTT.

The V gene is TRBV10-1, the J gene TRBJ2-7; TRBD2 matches 7 bases. The V gene end was trimmed by 8 bases and the J gene end by 2 bases; junction bases not matched to a gene: 12. The CDR3 is made up of 15 amino acids. From germline, CDR1 is WNHNN and CDR2 SYGVQD (reference sequence). The DNA of the CDR3 is TGCGCCAGCCGACAAGGTGCTAGCGGAACCTACGAGCAGTACTTC. It is translated as CASRQGASGTYEQYF.

The chain uses TRBV28 and TRBJ2-7; 7 bases agree with TRBD1. Germline V gene lookup returns CDR1 MDHEN and CDR2 SYDVKM. There are 15 residues in the CDR3. The V segment lost 3 bases and the J segment 4 bases; nucleotides outside the gene matches: 9. This CDR3 reads CASSLTGTVFYEQYF. CDR3 sequence (DNA): TGTGCCAGCAGTTTGACCGGGACAGTTTTTTACGAGCAGTACTTC.

This chain uses TRBV28 with TRBJ1-5; TRBD1 agrees at 9 bases. Germline V CDR1 and CDR2: MDHEN, SYDVKM. The trim removed 4 bases at V and 5 bases at J, leaving 6 bases unmatched. This CDR3 has 15 residues. The CDR3 bases are TGTGCCAGCAGTTCCCCTACAGGGGGCGATCAGCCCCAGCATTTT. Protein: CASSSPTGGDQPQHF.

V gene TRBV7-9 combines with J gene TRBJ1-1, with D possibly TRBD1 on 6 matching bases. V dropped 5 bases and J dropped 2 bases, with 12 bases sitting between them. Germline lookup yields CDR1 SEHNR and CDR2 FQNEAQ (reference sequence). The CDR3 is made up of 14 amino acids. As DNA, the CDR3 is TGTGCCAGCAGCCCCAGAGGGGGAAACACTGAAGCTTTCTTT. Amino acids: CASSPRGGNTEAFF.

The V and J genes are TRBV5-1 and TRBJ2-7, with 8 positions matching TRBD2. CDR1 SGHRS and CDR2 YFSETQ come from the germline V gene. Trimming took 1 base from V and 3 from J; bases not matched to a gene: 3. This CDR3 is 14 amino acids long. CDR3 sequence reads: CASSLTSGNYEQYF. The CDR3, as DNA: TGCGCCAGCAGCTTGACTAGCGGAAACTACGAGCAGTACTTC.

The gene calls are TRBV5-6 and TRBJ1-5; possibly TRBD1 for D (6 bases). Germline values: CDR1 SGHDT, CDR2 YYEEEE. The CDR3 sequence is 15 residues long. Trimming stripped 0 bases from V and 0 bases from J, with 7 bases between. The CDR3: CASSLGTVSNQPQHF. The CDR3 DNA sequence: TGTGCCAGCAGCTTGGGGACAGTTAGCAATCAGCCCCAGCATTTT. Drawing the rest from reference TRBV5-6 and TRBJ1-5, the complete variable domain is DAGVTQSPTHLIKTRGQQVTLRCSPKSGHDTVSWYQQALGQGPQFIFQYYEEEERQRGNFPDRFSGHQFPNYSSELNVNALLLGDSALYLCASSLGTVSNQPQHFGDGTRLSIL.

This clone has only a few counts. The gene calls are TRBV29-1 and TRBJ1-1; D might be TRBD1 (6 bases). Trimming cost V 1 base and J 4 bases, with 16 bases left between them. This CDR3 has 15 amino acids. Germline V gene sequence: CDR1 SQVTM, CDR2 ANQGSEA. DNA of the CDR3: TGCAGCGTTGAAGGAGTGGGGAGGGGGGCCACTGAAGCTTTCTTT. Translation gives CSVEGVGRGATEAFF.

The chain recombines TRBV7-2 with TRBJ1-3, with D possibly matching TRBD1 (6 bases). The CDR3 has 16 residues. Between the trimmed V and J ends, which lost 0 bases and 0 bases, there was a span of 9 bases. Per the germline V gene, CDR1 is SGHTA and CDR2 is FQGNSA. The CDR3 loop is CASSLAYRVSGNTIYF. In nucleotides, the CDR3 is TGTGCCAGCAGCTTAGCCTACAGGGTCTCTGGAAACACCATATATTTT.

In its sample, this clone was seen a few times. The chain has TRBV20-1 and TRBJ2-7; TRBD2 agrees at 11 bases. With 3 bases clipped from V and 4 bases from J, the junction kept 5 bases outside the gene matches. The CDR3 has 14 residues. Germline V CDR1 and CDR2: DFQATT, SNEGSKA (reference sequence). The CDR3: CSASFGTSGYEQYF. For the CDR3, the DNA is TGCAGTGCTAGTTTCGGGACTAGCGGATACGAGCAGTACTTC.

This chain uses TRBV7-8 with TRBJ2-7, with TRBD2 matching over 7 bases. Germline values: CDR1 SGHVS, CDR2 FQNEAQ. The J segment lost 4 bases and the V segment lost 2 bases, leaving 5 bases of the junction unmatched. CDR3 length equals 14 residues. The CDR3 is CASSLYMGGYEQYF. The CDR3 coding sequence is TGTGCCAGCAGCTTATACATGGGGGGGTACGAGCAGTACTTC.

The chain recombines TRBV28 with TRBJ2-7; D perhaps matches TRBD2 (6 bases). The CDR3 is 14 amino acids. Trimming shortened V by 2 bases and J by 4 bases, and 12 bases separated the two germline ends. Germline CDR1 and CDR2: MDHEN and SYDVKM. For the CDR3, the DNA is TGTGCCAGCAGTTTAAGTGGAGGGCAATACGAGCAGTACTTC. Translated, it gives CASSLSGGQYEQYF.

The genes are TRBV27 and TRBJ2-2; D is uncertain. Germline CDR1 and CDR2: MNHEY and SMNVEV (reference sequence). The CDR3 contains 13 residues. Trimming cost V 4 bases and J 5 bases, with 8 bases left between them. This CDR3 is CASSSSVTGELFF. As DNA, the CDR3 is TGTGCCAGCAGTTCCTCCGTGACCGGGGAGCTGTTTTTT.